This TCR beta chain was profiled in a study of cytomegalovirus exposure and HLA in healthy donors. The CDR3 has 16 residues. Germline V CDR1 and CDR2: MNHEY, SMNVEV (reference sequence). The V segment lost 2 bases and the J segment 8 bases; nucleotides outside the gene matches: 7. The study ran its PCR with 60 Vbeta and 13 Jbeta primers. Method: immunoSEQ multiplex PCR; TCRdb's copy keeps in-frame clones and lacks some. In the table there are about 90,000 clones, 78% of which are singletons. Sequencing used PBMCs. This TCR derives from a woman between 40 and 50 years old in good health and CMV-seropositive. This chain links TRBV27 with TRBJ2-1; 12 bases are shared with TRBD2. CDR3 region: CASSLEASGRGDEQFF. As DNA, the CDR3 is TGTGCCAGCAGTTTAGAGGCTAGCGGGAGGGGGGATGAGCAGTTCTTC.